This TCR beta chain was captured by sequencing in a study of T cell responses to AZD1222 COVID-19 vaccine. Whole-study results and caveats: Recipients of AZD1222 seropositive at baseline numbered only 6 or 7.

Some clones are missing from TCRdb's copy, which holds only in-frame ones; the method was immunoSEQ multiplex PCR. In the table there are about 180,000 clones, 70% to 90% of which are singletons. Concerning this clone: Its antigen is currently unknown.

The sequence was obtained from an adult who received the AZD1222 COVID-19 vaccine. The source was peripheral blood, collected 28 days after the second AZD1222 dose.

The CDR3: CASSLSQRIDTGELFF. CDR3 DNA: TGTGCCAGCAGTTTATCCCAGCGGATAGACACCGGGGAGCTGTTTTTT. This chain uses TRBV28 with TRBJ2-2; TRBD2 might be the D (5 bases). Germline V lookup: CDR1 MDHEN, CDR2 SYDVKM. V dropped 1 base and J dropped 3 bases, with 12 bases sitting between them. This CDR3 comprises 16 residues.